The present T cell receptor beta chain was sequenced within a study of cytomegalovirus exposure and HLA in healthy donors. Across the whole study: Among the roughly 430 genotyped donors, 70% to 85% were placed in the Caucasian-associated ancestry cluster.

Overall study results and limits: Accurate prediction of HLA-A and HLA-B alleles (for most subjects) was reportedly achieved from TCR beta sequences. In a later analysis, V- and J-gene trimming of beta chains associated with a DCLRE1C missense variant, replicated independently. Altogether, 150 to 200 TCR beta chains were recorded as cytomegalovirus-associated.

In germline, CDR1 is MNHEY, CDR2 SMNVEV (reference sequence). J lost 0 bases, V lost 0 bases, and 11 bases had no gene match. The CDR3 length is 19 residues. This clone was picked up one time. Antigen: not known. Primers included in the PCR were 60 Vbeta and 13 Jbeta primers. TCRdb's copy holds only in-frame clones and misses some; the assay was immunoSEQ multiplex PCR. The data contain 90,000 to 120,000 clones, 73% of them seen just once; the ten biggest clones take up 7.8%. The genes are TRBV27 and TRBJ2-3; 8 positions match TRBD2. The TCR was taken from a man aged 25-45 years in good health and CMV-seronegative. Material for sequencing was PBMCs. CDR3 sequence reads: CASSLSTIIAGKSTDTQYF. The CDR3 region has the DNA TGTGCCAGCAGTTTATCGACGATTATAGCGGGGAAGAGCACAGATACGCAGTATTTT.